This TCR beta chain comes out of a study of early T cells in non-severe SARS-CoV-2 infection. Study summary: The authors sequenced bulk RNA from unsorted whole blood, leaving chains unpaired. Findings of the study overall: Matching with VDJdb favored anti-spike CD8 responses (missing private and CD4 specificities).

The V gene lost 3 bases and the J gene lost 1 base, with 9 bases spanning the gap. CDR3 length: 14 residues. The germline CDR1 and CDR2 sequences are MDHEN and SYDVKM. This clonotype was counted a few times. The antigen remains undetermined. Individually, cDNA molecules had unique molecular identifiers attached to them. TCRdb independently ran MiXCR on the 5' RACE reads; one entry per CDR3 protein. The sample contains around 23,000 distinct CDR3 sequences, roughly 4% of which appear only once. The TCR comes from an adult who was a healthcare worker with PCR-confirmed SARS-CoV-2 infection or an uninfected control (not recorded which). Sequenced: whole blood. The chain combines TRBV28 with TRBJ1-1; D unclear. The CDR3 region is CASSFGVGNTEAFF. CDR3 coding DNA: TGTGCCAGCAGTTTCGGCGTCGGGAACACTGAAGCTTTCTTT.